The clone carrying this TCR beta chain was seen only once. This sample was taken from a study of blood T cell repertoires in COVID-19. V gave up 1 base and J gave up 0 bases, with 10 bases separating them. The germline gives CDR1 MNHNS, CDR2 SASEGT. This CDR3 contains 15 residues. Repertoires were generated with immunoSEQ multiplex PCR, while TCRdb's copy carries only in-frame clones and drops some. Altogether hundreds of thousands of clones are present, 85% to 90% being singletons, with the ten largest covering 1.2%. V and J are TRBV6-1 and TRBJ2-7; a possible D gene is TRBD1 (7 bases). This TCR derives from a man aged 30 to 39 who had recovered from COVID-19. The sequenced sample consisted of PBMCs or T cells enriched from blood (not recorded which). The CDR3 protein is CASSEGGTVSYEQYF. CDR3 DNA: TGTGCCAGCAGTGAAGGCGGGACAGTCTCCTACGAGCAGTACTTC.